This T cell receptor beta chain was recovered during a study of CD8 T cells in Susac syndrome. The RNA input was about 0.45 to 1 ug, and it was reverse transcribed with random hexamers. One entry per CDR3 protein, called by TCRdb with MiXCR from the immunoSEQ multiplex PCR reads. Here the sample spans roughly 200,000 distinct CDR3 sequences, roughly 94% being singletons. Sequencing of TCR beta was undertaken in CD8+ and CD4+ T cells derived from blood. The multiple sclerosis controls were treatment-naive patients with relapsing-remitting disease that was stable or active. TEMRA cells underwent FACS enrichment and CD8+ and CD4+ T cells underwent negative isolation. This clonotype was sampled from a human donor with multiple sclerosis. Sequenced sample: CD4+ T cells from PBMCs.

CDR3 region: CASTGLAEETQYF. The CDR3 nucleotides read TGTGCCAGCACCGGACTAGCGGAAGAGACCCAGTACTTC. V gene TRBV25-1 combines with J gene TRBJ2-5, with 10 bases fitting TRBD2. Germline lookup yields CDR1 MGHDK and CDR2 SYGVNS. The CDR3 covers 13 residues. V trimming: 7 bases; J trimming: 3 bases; junction bases outside the gene matches: 2.